The 7 T cell receptor beta chains presented below share a single source sample, sequenced in a study of cytomegalovirus exposure and HLA in healthy donors. TCRdb's table, derived via immunoSEQ multiplex PCR, lists solely in-frame clones and lacks some. The sample consists of about 86,000 clones, around 92% of them appearing once. Sample: PBMCs. These receptors originate from a man between 18 and 35 years old in good health and CMV-seronegative.

This sequence joins TRBV6-5 and TRBJ2-1; TRBD2 matches at 7 bases. The ends lost 10 bases at V and 7 bases at J; junction bases unmatched: 13. From germline, CDR1 is MNHEY and CDR2 SVGAGI. This CDR3 is built from 14 residues. DNA of the CDR3: TGTGCCATCGCTGTGGGTGGAGCGGGGAATGAGCAGTTCTTC. Amino acids: CAIAVGGAGNEQFF.

The CDR3 coding sequence is TGTGCCAGCAGGGCCCCCGGGCTAGCTATCAATGAGCAGTTCTTC. As protein: CASRAPGLAINEQFF. The chain is built from TRBV6-1 and TRBJ2-1; a possible D gene is TRBD2 (5 bases). CDR1 is MNHNS and CDR2 is SASEGT in the germline V gene. V dropped 6 bases and J dropped 6 bases, with 18 bases sitting between them. The CDR3 is made up of 15 amino acids.

V gene TRBV7-2 combines with J gene TRBJ1-2; tentatively, D is TRBD1 (6 bases). Germline CDR1 reads SGHTA; CDR2 reads FQGNSA. The V and J ends lost 2 bases and 4 bases respectively, with 11 bases between them. This CDR3 region has 14 residues. The CDR3: CASSLNRATYGYTF. The CDR3 nucleotides read TGTGCCAGCAGCTTAAACAGGGCAACCTATGGCTACACCTTC.

V and J are TRBV5-8 and TRBJ1-1; 9 bases are a match to TRBD1. Germline V gene sequence: CDR1 SGHTS, CDR2 YDEGEE. Trimming removed 3 bases from V and 1 base from J; junction bases left unmatched: 4. The CDR3 covers 15 residues. CDR3 sequence reads: CASSSGQGKNTEAFF. DNA of the CDR3: TGTGCCAGCAGCTCGGGACAGGGAAAGAACACTGAAGCTTTCTTT.

The rearrangement uses TRBV7-6 and TRBJ1-3; 8 positions match TRBD1. The CDR3 is 17 amino acids. Germline trimming cut 8 bases from V and 3 bases from J; bases unmatched to any gene: 15. From germline, CDR1 is SGHVS and CDR2 FNYEAQ. This chain's CDR3 is CASGVLGQGNFGNTIYF. The CDR3 region has the DNA TGTGCCAGCGGAGTCCTTGGACAGGGCAATTTTGGAAACACCATATATTTT.

The chain employs TRBV30 and TRBJ1-1; 7 bases are a match to TRBD1. Germline trimming cut 5 bases from V and 1 base from J; bases unmatched to any gene: 1. The CDR3 is made up of 12 amino acids. CDR1 GTSNPN and CDR2 SVGIG come from the germline V gene (reference sequence). The CDR3 nucleotides read TGTGCCTGGGGACAGGAGAACACTGAAGCTTTCTTT. Amino acid sequence: CAWGQENTEAFF.

The V and J genes are TRBV27 and TRBJ1-1; tentatively, D is TRBD1 (5 bases). The germline V and J ends were trimmed by 2 bases and 4 bases, with 17 bases remaining between them. The CDR3 length is 16 residues. Germline CDR1 is MNHEY and CDR2 is SMNVEV (reference sequence). This CDR3 reads CASSLEGWGRATEAFF. The DNA for the CDR3 is TGTGCCAGCAGTTTAGAAGGTTGGGGGAGGGCCACTGAAGCTTTCTTT.